This is a list of T cell receptor beta chains from one sample in a study of blood T cell repertoires in COVID-19. TCRdb's table, derived via immunoSEQ multiplex PCR, lists solely in-frame clones and lacks some. The repertoire holds roughly 200,000 clones, around 90% seen once, with roughly 12% in the top ten. Sequencing used peripheral blood. The source of these receptors is a woman aged 18-29 years who had recovered from COVID-19. The CDR3 runs from the conserved cysteine through the conserved F or W. The D gene is left open where the match is weak. Clone size is stated in some rows and not others, as once, few, many or a class when expanded.

cdr3_aa | cdr3_nt | v_call | d_call | clone_size | j_call
CASSLAGTYNEQFF | TGTGCCAGCAGCTTAGCGGGAACCTACAATGAGCAGTTCTTC | TRBV7-3 | - | - | TRBJ2-1
CAIGQVPSGANVLTF | TGTGCCATCGGACAGGTCCCCTCTGGGGCCAACGTCCTGACTTTC | TRBV6-5 | TRBD1 | - | TRBJ2-6
CASSLGGGDYEQYF | TGTGCCAGCAGCTTAGGAGGAGGCGACTACGAGCAGTACTTC | TRBV11-2 | - | - | TRBJ2-7
CASSLSTRGNYGYTF | TGTGCCAGCAGTTTAAGCACCAGGGGTAACTATGGCTACACCTTC | TRBV27 | - | - | TRBJ1-2
CASSLASFGGTTYEQYF | TGTGCCAGCAGCTTAGCGTCATTCGGGGGGACTACATACGAGCAGTACTTC | TRBV7-2 | TRBD2 | - | TRBJ2-7
CASRTGMNTEAFF | TGCGCCAGCAGAACGGGGATGAACACTGAAGCTTTCTTT | TRBV5-1 | - | - | TRBJ1-1
CASSELEAGSTTNEKLFF | TGTGCCAGCAGTGAATTGGAGGCAGGATCTACAACTAATGAAAAACTGTTTTTT | TRBV2 | - | once | TRBJ1-4
CASSNRAGVVYEQYF | TGTGCCAGCAGCAACAGAGCGGGAGTAGTCTACGAGCAGTACTTC | TRBV13 | TRBD2 | - | TRBJ2-7
CSVDSSTDTQYF | TGCAGCGTTGATAGTAGCACAGATACGCAGTATTTT | TRBV29-1 | - | - | TRBJ2-3
CASSPRIPQGILETEAFF | TGTGCCAGCTCACCAAGAATTCCCCAGGGGATATTAGAAACTGAAGCTTTCTTT | TRBV18 | - | - | TRBJ1-1
CASSLGGTGPYEQYF | TGTGCCAGCAGCTTGGGTGGGACAGGGCCCTACGAGCAGTACTTC | TRBV5-5 | TRBD1 | once | TRBJ2-7
CASSIQGLNTEAFF | TGTGCCAGTAGTATACAGGGACTTAACACTGAAGCTTTCTTT | TRBV19 | - | - | TRBJ1-1
CAWTPGTGGMDGYTF | TGTGCCTGGACCCCCGGGACAGGGGGAATGGATGGCTACACCTTC | TRBV30 | TRBD1 | - | TRBJ1-2
CASSSRASGSYEQYF | TGTGCCAGCAGCTCTAGGGCTAGCGGGAGCTACGAGCAGTACTTC | TRBV11-2 | TRBD2 | - | TRBJ2-7
CASGAAGGPGETQYF | TGTGCCAGCGGGGCAGCGGGAGGGCCGGGGGAGACCCAGTACTTC | TRBV7-3 | TRBD2 | - | TRBJ2-5
CASKGVSYEQYF | TGTGCCAGCAAGGGGGTATCCTACGAGCAGTACTTC | TRBV13 | - | - | TRBJ2-7
CAISEGLEKDNEQFF | TGTGCCATCAGTGAGGGACTAGAGAAAGACAATGAGCAGTTCTTC | TRBV10-3 | TRBD2 | - | TRBJ2-1
CASSVGTAGDYEQYF | TGTGCCAGCAGCGTAGGTACAGCGGGAGACTACGAGCAGTACTTC | TRBV9 | TRBD2 | few | TRBJ2-7
CASSLTIIQDSSGANVLTF | TGTGCCAGCAGCTTAACGATAATCCAAGACTCCTCTGGGGCCAACGTCCTGACTTTC | TRBV7-3 | - | - | TRBJ2-6
CASTRQGETQYF | TGTGCCAGCACCCGGCAGGGCGAGACCCAGTACTTC | TRBV7-2 | - | - | TRBJ2-5
CASLHPLLTGQGAVNTIYF | TGTGCCAGCCTACATCCCCTTTTAACGGGACAGGGGGCTGTGAACACCATATATTTT | TRBV2 | TRBD1 | - | TRBJ1-3
CASSVEQGVGGYTF | TGCGCCAGCAGCGTCGAACAGGGTGTTGGTGGCTACACCTTC | TRBV5-1 | - | - | TRBJ1-2
CASSYGRLAGYNEQFF | TGTGCCAGCAGTTACGGTCGACTAGCGGGATACAATGAGCAGTTCTTC | TRBV6-5 | TRBD2 | - | TRBJ2-1
CASTSVQGSTEQFF | TGTGCCTCCACCTCGGTCCAGGGGAGTACTGAGCAGTTCTTC | TRBV19 | - | - | TRBJ2-1